One and the same sample provided the 9 T cell receptor beta chains below, sequenced in a study of blood T cell repertoires in COVID-19. Clones were sequenced by immunoSEQ multiplex PCR, and TCRdb holds only the in-frame ones, with some missing. The sample has hundreds of thousands of clones, 90% seen once. The source material was PBMCs or T cells enriched from blood (not recorded which). These receptors all stem from a woman between 18 and 29 years old with acute COVID-19.

The J gene is TRBJ2-1, the V gene TRBV19; TRBD2 agrees at 10 bases. CDR3 size: 14 residues. Germline loops: CDR1 LNHDA, CDR2 SQIVND (reference sequence). Trimming removed 5 bases from V and 8 bases from J; junction bases left unmatched: 6. CDR3 sequence reads: CASSERGGPDEQFF. For the CDR3, the DNA is TGTGCCAGTAGTGAGCGGGGGGGGCCCGATGAGCAGTTCTTC.

This chain connects TRBV5-1 to TRBJ2-3; maybe TRBD2 (5 bases). V was trimmed by 4 bases and J by 4 bases, leaving 16 bases between them. Per the germline V gene, CDR1 is SGHRS and CDR2 is YFSETQ. This CDR3 has 15 amino acids. The CDR3, as DNA: TGCGCCAGCAGCCCGAGGGAGTCGAGGGCAGATACGCAGTATTTT. Translated, it gives CASSPRESRADTQYF.

CDR3 in amino acids: CASSQDENSQETQYF. The DNA of the CDR3 is TGTGCCAGCAGCCAAGATGAGAACAGCCAAGAGACCCAGTACTTC. J is TRBJ2-5 and V is TRBV3-1 (or the pseudogene TRBV3-2), with D uncertain. With 0 bases removed from V and 1 base from J, the gap between germline ends came to 9 bases. CDR1 and CDR2 from the germline V gene are LGHDT and YNNKEL (reference sequence). CDR3 length equals 15 residues.

The CDR3, as DNA: TGTGCCAGCTCACCTACAGGGGGAATCACCCTAGCCAAAAACATTCAGTACTTC. The encoded protein is CASSPTGGITLAKNIQYF. The chain employs TRBV18 and TRBJ2-4, with 8 bases lining up with TRBD1. Germline CDR1 reads KGHSH; CDR2 reads LQKENI. The CDR3 has 18 amino acids. V lost 3 bases, J lost 0 bases, and 10 bases stayed unmatched.

V is TRBV4-2 and J is TRBJ2-2; D may be TRBD2 (5 bases). CDR3 length: 13 amino acids. Germline V gives CDR1 LGHNA, CDR2 YNFKEQ. The V and J ends lost 1 base and 6 bases respectively, with 6 bases between them. DNA for the CDR3: TGTGCCAGCAGCCAAGGGGAGTCCGGGGAGCTGTTTTTT. Residues: CASSQGESGELFF.

This rearrangement joins TRBV19 to TRBJ2-7; no clear D. In germline, CDR1 is LNHDA, CDR2 SQIVND (reference sequence). This CDR3 contains 15 residues. The V end was cut by 1 base, the J end by 0 bases, with 10 bases between. The CDR3 DNA sequence: TGTGCCAGTAGTATAGCAGTCCTGAACTCCTACGAGCAGTACTTC. It translates to CASSIAVLNSYEQYF.

The V and J genes are TRBV27 and TRBJ1-5; TRBD1 matches 8 bases. The CDR3 is 15 residues long. The V segment lost 2 bases and the J segment 4 bases; nucleotides outside the gene matches: 4. CDR1 is MNHEY, CDR2 SMNVEV, per germline (reference sequence). The CDR3 protein is CASSLQGAGNQPQHF. CDR3 nucleotide sequence: TGTGCCAGCAGTTTACAGGGGGCTGGTAATCAGCCCCAGCATTTT.

On this clone itself: Different DNA sequences within this sample yield the same CDR3. The chain employs TRBV30 and TRBJ1-2, with D perhaps matching TRBD1 (5 bases). V gave up 0 bases and J gave up 7 bases, with 9 bases separating them. Per the germline V gene, CDR1 is GTSNPN and CDR2 is SVGIG (reference sequence). The CDR3 runs 12 residues. The CDR3: CAWSVGGVGYTF. Written as DNA, the CDR3 is TGTGCCTGGAGTGTAGGAGGGGTTGGCTACACCTTC.

This chain uses TRBV5-1 with TRBJ2-7; tentative D call: TRBD2 (5 bases). The CDR3 loop spans 13 amino acids. Trimming stripped 3 bases from V and 5 bases from J, with 12 bases between. Looked up from germline, CDR1 is SGHRS and CDR2 is YFSETQ. The CDR3 reads CASSSGLPNEQYF. The CDR3 DNA sequence: TGCGCCAGCAGCTCCGGACTGCCGAACGAGCAGTACTTC.